The 27 T cell receptor beta chains listed next were all sequenced from one sample in a study of cytomegalovirus exposure and HLA in healthy donors. The PCR contained 60 Vbeta and 13 Jbeta primers. Clones were read by immunoSEQ multiplex PCR, and TCRdb kept only the in-frame ones, dropping some. The sample has approximately 190,000 clones, 87% seen once. The source material was PBMCs. Receptor source: a man aged 30 to 39 in good health and CMV-seronegative.

The chain employs TRBV19 and TRBJ1-1; 8 nucleotides match TRBD1. V lost 4 bases to trimming and J lost 5 bases; unmatched junction nucleotides: 3. The CDR3 has 13 residues. Germline-derived CDR1 and CDR2 are LNHDA and SQIVND (reference sequence). CDR3 in DNA: TGTGCCAGTAGTACAGGGGGCAGGACTGAAGCTTTCTTT. Amino acids: CASSTGGRTEAFF. Full variable domain (missing parts from reference TRBV19 and TRBJ1-1): DGGITQSPKYLFRKEGQNVTLSCEQNLNHDAMYWYRQDPGQGLRLIYYSQIVNDFQKGDIAEGYSVSREKKESFPLTVTSAQKNPTAFYLCASSTGGRTEAFFGQGTRLTVV.

The genes are TRBV5-1 and TRBJ2-1; 7 nucleotides match TRBD2. CDR3 size: 13 residues. Germline V lookup: CDR1 SGHRS, CDR2 YFSETQ. Trimming at V came to 5 bases and at J to 8 bases, leaving 7 bases not matched to a gene. CDR3 region: CASRYRLADEQFF. The CDR3 DNA reads TGCGCCAGCAGATATCGGCTAGCGGATGAGCAGTTCTTC.

This clone turned up a few times. The chain uses TRBV10-1 and TRBJ1-1; D is undetermined. Trimming stripped 0 bases from V and 8 bases from J, with 10 bases between. Looked up from germline, CDR1 is WNHNN and CDR2 is SYGVQD (reference sequence). The CDR3 is 13 amino acids. This chain's CDR3 is CASSESIWREAFF. The CDR3 bases are TGCGCCAGCAGTGAGTCGATATGGAGGGAAGCTTTCTTT.

The chain couples TRBV7-8 to TRBJ2-2; a possible D gene is TRBD2 (6 bases). CDR1 is SGHVS and CDR2 is FQNEAQ in the germline V gene. CDR3 length equals 15 residues. Trimming left V 2 bases short and J 7 bases short, with 14 bases between. The CDR3 coding sequence is TGTGCCAGCAGCTTAAATGTCCGCGGGGTCGGGGAGCTGTTTTTT. It yields the protein CASSLNVRGVGELFF.

The chain has TRBV27 and TRBJ1-5, with D perhaps TRBD1 (6 bases). Germline assignment: CDR1 MNHEY and CDR2 SMNVEV (reference sequence). V lost 5 bases and J lost 1, with 12 bases in between. CDR3 length: 15 amino acids. As DNA, the CDR3 is TGTGCCAGCAGTCTAACAGGGCCGAGCAATCAGCCCCAGCATTTT. Translation gives CASSLTGPSNQPQHF.

The chain is built from TRBV19 and TRBJ2-4; TRBD1 agrees at 10 bases. The CDR3 is 16 amino acids. Trimming took 3 bases from V and 3 from J; bases not matched to a gene: 5. In germline, CDR1 is LNHDA, CDR2 SQIVND (reference sequence). CDR3 amino acids: CASSMIGQGGKNIQYF. The CDR3 DNA is TGTGCCAGTAGTATGATCGGACAGGGGGGCAAAAACATTCAGTACTTC.

The chain has TRBV10-3 and TRBJ2-3; 7 nucleotides align to TRBD1. This CDR3 has 13 residues. The trim removed 6 bases at V and 2 bases at J, leaving 2 bases unmatched. CDR1 is ENHRY and CDR2 is SYGVKD in the germline V gene. CDR3 DNA sequence: TGTGCCATCAGAGGACAGGACACAGATACGCAGTATTTT. Protein: CAIRGQDTDTQYF.

In the case of this clone: The sample has other DNA sequences that encode this CDR3 too. The genes are TRBV6-5 and TRBJ1-1, with D possibly matching TRBD1 (6 bases). Germline CDR1 is MNHEY and CDR2 is SVGAGI. Trimming stripped 6 bases from V and 1 base from J, with 9 bases between. The CDR3 covers 13 residues. The DNA of the CDR3 is TGTGCCAGCAGAACACAGGGGAACACTGAAGCTTTCTTT. Amino acid sequence: CASRTQGNTEAFF.

CDR3 sequence (DNA): TGTGCCAGCAGGGACAGGGTCCTCGAGCAGTACTTC. Residues: CASRDRVLEQYF. The V call is TRBV2, the J call TRBJ2-7; the match to TRBD1 covers 8 bases. V was pared by 6 bases and J by 6 bases, with 4 bases of the junction left unmatched. Germline values: CDR1 SNHLY, CDR2 FYNNEI. This CDR3 has 12 amino acids.

The chain joins TRBV4-2 to TRBJ2-5; tentatively, D is TRBD1 (6 bases). Germline lookup yields CDR1 LGHNA and CDR2 YNFKEQ. V shed 0 bases and J shed 1 base, with 18 bases lying between them. The CDR3 spans 18 residues. CDR3 nucleotide sequence: TGTGCCAGCAGCCAAGACCGAACTCGGACAGCCATCCAAGAGACCCAGTACTTC. It encodes CASSQDRTRTAIQETQYF.

A word on this clone: The same CDR3 is also encoded by other DNA sequences in this sample. The chain carries TRBV6-5 and TRBJ1-5, with 9 positions matching TRBD1. The V gene's germline CDR1 is MNHEY and CDR2 SVGAGI. With V trimmed by 6 bases and J by 2 bases, 5 bases remained unmatched. This CDR3 spans 15 amino acids. The CDR3 sequence is CASSSDRGGNQPQHF. In DNA, the CDR3 is TGTGCCAGCAGCTCGGACAGGGGAGGCAATCAGCCCCAGCATTTT.

This chain uses TRBV28 with TRBJ2-3; D remains ambiguous. The CDR3 consists of 14 residues. Trimming removed 3 bases at V and 4 bases at J, with 11 bases between. Germline assignment: CDR1 MDHEN and CDR2 SYDVKM. Here the CDR3 reads CASSFRFGADTQYF. CDR3 DNA: TGTGCCAGCAGTTTTCGGTTCGGTGCAGATACGCAGTATTTT.

The rearrangement links TRBV4-1 to TRBJ1-1; D call uncertain. The germline V and J ends were trimmed by 1 base and 9 bases, with 9 bases remaining between them. This CDR3 region has 12 residues. Germline V gene sequence: CDR1 MGHRA, CDR2 YSYEKL. CDR3 region: CASSQVSKQAFF. CDR3 coding DNA: TGCGCCAGCAGCCAAGTTTCTAAGCAAGCTTTCTTT.

The chain carries TRBV6-1 and TRBJ2-7; 9 bases match TRBD1. The germline V gene has CDR1 MNHNS and CDR2 SASEGT. Trimming removed 9 bases from V and 2 bases from J; junction bases left unmatched: 11. The CDR3 loop spans 15 amino acids. CDR3 residues: CASTGGRFKTYEQYF. In nucleotides, the CDR3 is TGTGCCAGTACAGGGGGCAGGTTTAAGACCTACGAGCAGTACTTC.

The chain is built from TRBV13 and TRBJ2-7; 12 bases line up with TRBD2. Germline CDR1 reads PRHDT; CDR2 reads FYEKMQ (reference sequence). The V gene end was trimmed by 5 bases and the J gene end by 3 bases; junction bases not matched to a gene: 14. The CDR3 loop spans 18 amino acids. The CDR3 protein is CASSPRHSRLAGDYEQYF. As DNA, the CDR3 is TGTGCCAGCAGCCCAAGGCACTCCCGACTAGCGGGGGACTACGAGCAGTACTTC.

The chain combines TRBV5-1 with TRBJ2-5, with D uncertain. V was cut by 3 bases and J by 4 bases, with 13 bases left in between. This CDR3 region has 14 residues. Germline CDR1 and CDR2: SGHRS and YFSETQ. In nucleotides, the CDR3 is TGCGCCAGCAGCTCTCCTACCCTGCGAGAGACCCAGTACTTC. As protein: CASSSPTLRETQYF. Full variable domain (missing parts from reference TRBV5-1 and TRBJ2-5): KAGVTQTPRYLIKTRGQQVTLSCSPISGHRSVSWYQQTPGQGLQFLFEYFSETQRNKGNFPGRFSGRQFSNSRSEMNVSTLELGDSALYLCASSSPTLRETQYFGPGTRLLVL.

The V gene is TRBV5-5, the J gene TRBJ1-1; 9 bases fit TRBD1. The CDR3 covers 15 residues. In germline, CDR1 is SGHKS, CDR2 YYEKEE (reference sequence). The J segment lost 6 bases and the V segment lost 4 bases, leaving 10 bases of the junction unmatched. DNA for the CDR3: TGTGCCAGCAGCGGACGGGACAGGGACCTTGCTGAAGCTTTCTTT. Translated, it gives CASSGRDRDLAEAFF.

The rearrangement uses TRBV18 and TRBJ2-7, with 7 bases fitting TRBD2. Germline CDR1 is KGHSH and CDR2 is LQKENI. V trimming: 3 bases; J trimming: 6 bases; junction bases outside the gene matches: 2. The CDR3 consists of 12 residues. DNA for the CDR3: TGTGCCAGCTCACCGTCGGGGGGCGAGCAGTACTTC. Its protein product is CASSPSGGEQYF.

CDR3: CASSLSGTGGETQYF. DNA for the CDR3: TGTGCCAGCAGTCTCTCCGGGACAGGGGGAGAGACCCAGTACTTC. The chain is built from TRBV6-5 and TRBJ2-5; 11 nucleotides agree with TRBD1. V lost 5 bases and J lost 4; bases outside the gene matches: 6. CDR1 and CDR2 (germline): MNHEY, SVGAGI. This CDR3 is 15 amino acids long.

The chain couples TRBV6-5 to TRBJ2-1, with D maybe TRBD2 (6 bases). The CDR3 contains 15 residues. With 6 bases removed from V and 0 bases from J, the gap between germline ends came to 12 bases. The germline CDR1 and CDR2 sequences are MNHEY and SVGAGI. The CDR3: CASSLDGSSYNEQFF. The CDR3 nucleotides are TGTGCCAGCAGCCTAGACGGGAGCTCCTACAATGAGCAGTTCTTC.

The CDR3 DNA follows: TGTGCCAGCAGTTACCCTTCAACTAATGAAAAACTGTTTTTT. This translates into CASSYPSTNEKLFF. J is TRBJ1-4 and V is TRBV6-6; no definite D call. Germline V CDR1 and CDR2: MNHNY, SVGAGI (reference sequence). The CDR3 contains 14 residues. The V end was cut by 2 bases, the J end by 0 bases, with 4 bases between.

The V and J genes are TRBV30 and TRBJ1-2; a weak D match, TRBD1 (6 bases). This CDR3 has 15 amino acids. The germline V and J ends were trimmed by 3 bases and 0 bases, with 14 bases remaining between them. The germline V gene has CDR1 GTSNPN and CDR2 SVGIG (reference sequence). CDR3 DNA sequence: TGTGCCTGGAGATTACAGGGAGAGGCTAACTATGGCTACACCTTC. Its protein is CAWRLQGEANYGYTF.

DNA for the CDR3: TGTGCCAGCAACCAAAGGGGAGCGGGCCGGGAGTACTTC. As protein: CASNQRGAGREYF. The chain uses TRBV27 and TRBJ2-5, with TRBD2 as a possible D gene (6 bases). Germline V gene sequence: CDR1 MNHEY, CDR2 SMNVEV (reference sequence). V was trimmed by 7 bases and J by 12 bases, leaving 21 bases between them. This CDR3 contains 13 residues.

This clone was counted a few times. This chain joins TRBV5-1 and TRBJ2-3; the match to TRBD1 covers 8 bases. The CDR3 length is 14 residues. The germline CDR1 and CDR2 sequences are SGHRS and YFSETQ. V trimming: 7 bases; J trimming: 2 bases; junction bases outside the gene matches: 6. CDR3: CASFGQGATDTQYF. The DNA of the CDR3 is TGCGCCAGCTTTGGTCAGGGGGCCACAGATACGCAGTATTTT.

The table lists this clone with a few counts. The rearrangement uses TRBV4-2 and TRBJ1-4; the D gene is possibly TRBD1 (6 bases). The length of the CDR3 is 15 residues. Germline assignment: CDR1 LGHNA and CDR2 YNFKEQ. V dropped 0 bases and J dropped 8 bases, with 13 bases sitting between them. CDR3 sequence (DNA): TGTGCCAGCAGCCAAGATCTTGGGGGCGAGGAAAAACTGTTTTTT. Translated: CASSQDLGGEEKLFF.

This rearrangement joins TRBV27 to TRBJ1-5; maybe TRBD1 (5 bases). V was trimmed by 9 bases and J by 0 bases, leaving 15 bases between them. There are 15 residues in the CDR3. Germline loops: CDR1 MNHEY, CDR2 SMNVEV (reference sequence). The CDR3 nucleotides are TGTGCCAGTCGACCCGGGAGGGGTAGCAATCAGCCCCAGCATTTT. Translation gives CASRPGRGSNQPQHF.

The rearrangement joins TRBV6-1 to TRBJ2-3; 12 nucleotides agree with TRBD2. This CDR3 is 15 amino acids long. V lost 3 bases and J lost 6; bases outside the gene matches: 4. Germline assignment: CDR1 MNHNS and CDR2 SASEGT. In DNA, the CDR3 is TGTGCCAGCAGTGAGACTAGCGGGAGCTTTGATACGCAGTATTTT. Protein: CASSETSGSFDTQYF.